Only a few counts were recorded for the clone carrying this T cell receptor (beta chain). Its antigen is as yet unknown. TCRdb independently ran MiXCR on the 5' RACE reads; one entry per CDR3 protein. The top ten hold about 42% of the sample, which has fewer than 150,000 distinct CDR3 sequences, about 20% seen once. The sample is drawn from a study of T-cell memory formation after mild COVID-19. For the study at large: TCR clusters largely stayed donor specific. Notes on the study in general: Second-wave clones peaking on day 37 lacked confirmed SARS-CoV-2 specificity.

CDR1 SGDLS and CDR2 YYNGEE come from the germline V gene. With V trimmed by 4 bases and J by 4 bases, 8 bases remained unmatched. This CDR3 region has 17 residues. This receptor was identified in a man between 18 and 29 years old who had mild COVID-19 (a few samples of this study predate the infection). Cell type and time point are not known. V gene TRBV9 combines with J gene TRBJ2-3; 14 bases match TRBD2. Source material: PBMCs or a T cell subset sorted from them (not recorded which). CDR3: CASSSGLAGGKADTQYF. For the CDR3, the DNA is TGTGCCAGCAGCTCAGGACTAGCGGGGGGTAAGGCAGATACGCAGTATTTT. Full variable domain (remainder filled in from reference TRBV9 and TRBJ2-3): DSGVTQTPKHLITATGQRVTLRCSPRSGDLSVYWYQQSLDQGLQFLIQYYNGEERAKGNILERFSAQQFPDLHSELNLSSLELGDSALYFCASSSGLAGGKADTQYFGPGTRLTVL.